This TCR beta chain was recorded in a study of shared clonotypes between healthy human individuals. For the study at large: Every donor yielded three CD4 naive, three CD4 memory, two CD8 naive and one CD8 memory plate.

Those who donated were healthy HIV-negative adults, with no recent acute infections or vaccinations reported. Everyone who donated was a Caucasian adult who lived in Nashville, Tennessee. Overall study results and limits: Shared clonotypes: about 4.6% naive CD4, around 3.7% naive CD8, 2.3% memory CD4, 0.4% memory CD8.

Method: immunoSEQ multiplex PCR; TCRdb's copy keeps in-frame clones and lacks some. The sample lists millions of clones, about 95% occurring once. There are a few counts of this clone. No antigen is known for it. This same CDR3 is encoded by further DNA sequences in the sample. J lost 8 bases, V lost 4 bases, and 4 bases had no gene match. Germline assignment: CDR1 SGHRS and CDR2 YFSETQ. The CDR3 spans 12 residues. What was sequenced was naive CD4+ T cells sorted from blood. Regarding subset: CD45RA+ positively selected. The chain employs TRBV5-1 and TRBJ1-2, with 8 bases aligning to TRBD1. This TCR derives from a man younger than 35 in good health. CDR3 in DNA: TGCGCCAGCAGCCCGGACAGGGACGGCTACACCTTC. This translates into CASSPDRDGYTF.